The rows below give T cell receptor beta chains drawn from one sample of a study of PD-1 blockade in classical Hodgkin lymphoma. Produced via immunoSEQ multiplex PCR; TCRdb's table is partial and in-frame only. The table lists fewer than 25,000 clones, 85% to 90% of them singletons. The sample comprised CD4+ T cells from blood. These receptor sequences come from a human donor with classical Hodgkin lymphoma. CDR3s include the opening cysteine and the closing phenylalanine or tryptophan. D genes are given only for firm matches. Only part of the rows carry a size: once, few, many, or a class if the clone is expanded.

DNA	CDR3	V	J	D	size
TGTGCCAGCAGCTTAGTGGGGACAGAGGGTTCTGGAAACACCATATATTTT	CASSLVGTEGSGNTIYF	TRBV7-2	TRBJ1-3	TRBD1	NA
TGTGCCAGCAGTTTAGGGTCGACTCAGGAGACCCAGTACTTC	CASSLGSTQETQYF	TRBV27	TRBJ2-5	NA	NA
TGTGCCTGGACCTCCGCGAGCAATGAAAAACTGTTTTTT	CAWTSASNEKLFF	TRBV30	TRBJ1-4	NA	NA
TGTGCCAGTAGCACGACCGGGGAGCTGTTTTTT	CASSTTGELFF	TRBV19	TRBJ2-2	NA	NA
TGTGCCATCAGTGAGTCTAAGGGGGCGGGGACTGAAGCTTTCTTT	CAISESKGAGTEAFF	TRBV10-3	TRBJ1-1	TRBD1	NA
TGTGCCTGGAGGGTAACCGCGGGCACCGGGGAGCTGTTTTTT	CAWRVTAGTGELFF	TRBV30	TRBJ2-2	NA	NA
TGTGCCAGCAGCTTGGAGCCAGATACGCAGTATTTT	CASSLEPDTQYF	TRBV5-4	TRBJ2-3	NA	few
TGTGCCAGTAGTACTACTAGCGGGAGTAAAAATGAGCAGTTCTTC	CASSTTSGSKNEQFF	TRBV19	TRBJ2-1	TRBD2	NA
TGTGCCAGCAGTTCACGGGCGTATAATTCACCCCTCCACTTT	CASSSRAYNSPLHF	TRBV27	TRBJ1-6	NA	few
TGCAGCGTTGCGGCAGCCTACGAGCAGTACTTC	CSVAAAYEQYF	TRBV29-1	TRBJ2-7	NA	NA
TGTGCCAGCAGCGTAGATGCAGGGACAGGGTTCTACGAGCAGTACTTC	CASSVDAGTGFYEQYF	TRBV9	TRBJ2-7	TRBD1	NA
TGTGCCACCAGCCCAGACTGGACAACTAATGAAAAACTGTTTTTT	CATSPDWTTNEKLFF	TRBV19	TRBJ1-4	NA	NA
TGTGCCAGCACCGTACGGGGGGCGCGTACCGGGGAGCTGTTTTTT	CASTVRGARTGELFF	TRBV7-8	TRBJ2-2	NA	NA
TGTGCCAGCAGTTTGCCAGGGACCTATGGCTACACCTTC	CASSLPGTYGYTF	TRBV6-6	TRBJ1-2	NA	NA
TGTGCCAGCAGTGAGGACGCACACTATGGCTACACCTTC	CASSEDAHYGYTF	TRBV25-1	TRBJ1-2	NA	NA
TGTGCCAGCACAGGGGCGTACGAGCAGTACTTC	CASTGAYEQYF	TRBV28	TRBJ2-7	NA	NA
TGTGCCAGCAGCTTAGGTAATACTGCCTACAATGAGCAGTTCTTC	CASSLGNTAYNEQFF	TRBV7-2	TRBJ2-1	NA	NA
TGTGCCATCGGAGAACTAAACGTCCTGACTTTC	CAIGELNVLTF	TRBV10-3	TRBJ2-6	NA	NA
TGTGCCAGCAGTGAATGGACAGGGGTTTATACAGATACGCAGTATTTT	CASSEWTGVYTDTQYF	TRBV6-1	TRBJ2-3	TRBD1	NA
TGTGCCAGCAGCTCCGGGACTAGCGGACACAATGAGCAGTTCTTC	CASSSGTSGHNEQFF	TRBV5-4	TRBJ2-1	TRBD2	NA
TGTGCCAGCAGTTACGGGGCAGGGACAGTCGGCGAGCAGTACTTC	CASSYGAGTVGEQYF	TRBV6-5	TRBJ2-7	TRBD1	NA
TGTGCCAGCAGTGAGCAAAGGGGGAGGGCCTTCAATGAGCAGTTCTTC	CASSEQRGRAFNEQFF	TRBV6-1	TRBJ2-1	NA	NA
TGTGCCAGCAGCGGACGGACAGGGAGGAACACCGGGGAGCTGTTTTTT	CASSGRTGRNTGELFF	TRBV9	TRBJ2-2	TRBD1	NA
TGTGCTAGTGGTCAGGTGGCGAGCGTCGTCCAAGAGACCCAGTACTTC	CASGQVASVVQETQYF	TRBV12-5	TRBJ2-5	NA	NA
TGTGCCAGCTCACCTCTGGACAGAGCTGAAGCTTTCTTT	CASSPLDRAEAFF	TRBV18	TRBJ1-1	NA	NA
TGTGCCAGCAGTCAGCGGGCTCTCTCTGGAAACACCATATATTTT	CASSQRALSGNTIYF	TRBV9	TRBJ1-3	NA	NA
TGTGCCAGCAGCTTTGGTAGCGTATCCTACGAGCAGTACTTC	CASSFGSVSYEQYF	TRBV7-2	TRBJ2-7	NA	NA
TGCAGCGGGGGTGCCGGGACTAGGGTCGGGGAGACCCAGTACTTC	CSGGAGTRVGETQYF	TRBV29-1	TRBJ2-5	TRBD2	NA
TGTGCCAGCAGCTCCTTATGGAGGGACAGGGTCTCCTACAATGAGCAGTTCTTC	CASSSLWRDRVSYNEQFF	TRBV5-5	TRBJ2-1	TRBD1	NA
TGTGCCAGCAGGGGTCAGGGAAGGCAGAGCACCGGGGAGCTGTTTTTT	CASRGQGRQSTGELFF	TRBV9	TRBJ2-2	NA	NA
TGTGCCAGCAGCGCCTTCAGCGGACTAGATACGCAGTATTTT	CASSAFSGLDTQYF	TRBV9	TRBJ2-3	NA	NA
TGTGCCAGCTCACCGAGACAGGGTTCGGGCACTGAAGCTTTCTTT	CASSPRQGSGTEAFF	TRBV18	TRBJ1-1	TRBD1	NA
TGTGCCAGCAGTGTCTTTGGAATTAACTATGGCTACACCTTC	CASSVFGINYGYTF	TRBV2	TRBJ1-2	NA	NA
TGTGCCAGCAGCTTTGATGGAAACACCATATATTTT	CASSFDGNTIYF	TRBV5-4	TRBJ1-3	NA	NA
TGTGCCAGCTCACCTCTAGACCGAACCGGGACAGGGGAGGGCTACACCTTC	CASSPLDRTGTGEGYTF	TRBV18	TRBJ1-2	TRBD1	NA
TGTGCCAGCAGTTTTTCCTTGGGGAAACAGCCCCAGCATTTT	CASSFSLGKQPQHF	TRBV6-5	TRBJ1-5	NA	few
TGTGCCAGTAGTATTGTAGAAATTAGCGGAAGAGAGACCCAGTACTTC	CASSIVEISGRETQYF	TRBV19	TRBJ2-5	NA	NA
TGTGCCAGCAGCCAAGATTCCGCGACAGCTCGAGATACGCAGTATTTT	CASSQDSATARDTQYF	TRBV14	TRBJ2-3	NA	NA
TGTGCCAGCTCACCAGGTCTTCGGCGAACCACCTACGAGCAGTACTTC	CASSPGLRRTTYEQYF	TRBV18	TRBJ2-7	NA	NA
TGTGCCAGCAGGGTGCCAAATCAGCCCCAGCATTTT	CASRVPNQPQHF	TRBV2	TRBJ1-5	NA	NA
TGCAGCGTACAACCACTCACCTACAATGAGCAGTTCTTC	CSVQPLTYNEQFF	TRBV29-1	TRBJ2-1	NA	once
TGTGCCAGTAGTATAGTTTTAGCGGGACAAGAGACCCAGTACTTC	CASSIVLAGQETQYF	TRBV19	TRBJ2-5	TRBD2	NA
TGTGCCAGCAGTCATGGTCGAAACACTGAAGCTTTCTTT	CASSHGRNTEAFF	TRBV11-2	TRBJ1-1	NA	NA
TGTGCCAGCAGCTTAAGGGTAGGCTACGAGCAGTACTTC	CASSLRVGYEQYF	TRBV7-2	TRBJ2-7	NA	NA
TGTGCCAGCACCCCCGGACAGGCTTTGGACTATGGCTACACCTTC	CASTPGQALDYGYTF	TRBV2	TRBJ1-2	TRBD1	NA
TGTGCCAGCAGCGCACTAGCGGGGGGGCCCTACAATGAGCAGTTCTTC	CASSALAGGPYNEQFF	TRBV7-2	TRBJ2-1	TRBD2	once
TGTGCCAGCAGCTTAGGAGGGACCATAATGTCCGGCTACACCTTC	CASSLGGTIMSGYTF	TRBV7-9	TRBJ1-2	NA	NA
TGCGCCAGCAGCCTCAGAGCGGGAGATACGCAGTATTTT	CASSLRAGDTQYF	TRBV5-1	TRBJ2-3	NA	NA
TGTGCCAGCAGCTTGAGTGTTTGGGGGTATCCCTACGAGCAGTACTTC	CASSLSVWGYPYEQYF	TRBV7-9	TRBJ2-7	NA	NA
TGTGCCAGCAGTGCCCGGACACCAAGCTCCTACAATGAGCAGTTCTTC	CASSARTPSSYNEQFF	TRBV6-6	TRBJ2-1	NA	NA
TGCGCCAGCAGCCAAGTCATATCTGGAAACACCATATATTTT	CASSQVISGNTIYF	TRBV4-3	TRBJ1-3	NA	NA
TGTGCCCGAAATTACGAGCAGTACTTC	CARNYEQYF	TRBV6-7	TRBJ2-7	NA	once
TGCGCCAGCAGCTTGGGGGGGGCGAGCGATGAGCAGTTCTTC	CASSLGGASDEQFF	TRBV5-1	TRBJ2-1	NA	NA
TGTGCCACCAGCAGAGGGGGGCAGGGCACAGATACGCAGTATTTT	CATSRGGQGTDTQYF	TRBV15	TRBJ2-3	NA	NA
TGTGCCAGTACAACGACGATCACAGATACGCAGTATTTT	CASTTTITDTQYF	TRBV19	TRBJ2-3	NA	NA
TGTGCCAGCAGCCCAGGGCCAGCATGGGATGGCTACACCTTC	CASSPGPAWDGYTF	TRBV11-2	TRBJ1-2	NA	NA
TGTGCCAGTAGTAGCCAAGAGACCCAGTACTTC	CASSSQETQYF	TRBV19	TRBJ2-5	NA	NA